These T cell receptor beta chains were read from a single sample in a study of a mutant IDH1 vaccine in newly diagnosed glioma. These TCRs are of unknown antigen specificity. Profiling relied on immunoSEQ multiplex PCR, and the TCRdb table lists in-frame clones only, not all of them. The profile shows over 30,000 clones, around nine tenths of them singletons. The input for sequencing was PBMCs, taken from a glioma patient whose treatment included an IDH1 peptide vaccine. These receptor sequences come from a woman aged 30 to 39 with glioma. The CDR3 runs from the conserved cysteine through the conserved F or W. Rows may omit the clone size; those that give it use once, few, many or a size class.

V	size	J	CDR3
TRBV9	NA	TRBJ2-7	CASTRDSCSYEQYF
TRBV2	NA	TRBJ1-2	CASSEGGSRTGGYTF
TRBV6-1	NA	TRBJ1-2	CASIRAALYGYTF
TRBV18	once	TRBJ1-6	CASSPFGQGHGNSPLHF
TRBV30	NA	TRBJ2-7	CAWNSQGGEQYF
TRBV2	NA	TRBJ1-5	CASSVGSRQGMRPQHF
TRBV18	NA	TRBJ2-1	CASSPEVAGGRNEQFF
TRBV6-4	NA	TRBJ1-1	CASSFHPDTEAFF
TRBV5-5	NA	TRBJ2-3	CASNKGRQGMVTDTQYF
TRBV4-2	NA	TRBJ1-1	CASSQGTGVNTEAFF
TRBV7-9	NA	TRBJ2-5	CASSLAGPGETQYF
TRBV5-1	NA	TRBJ2-3	CASSQYGDTQYF
TRBV15	once	TRBJ2-1	CATSRGVGGPEYNEQFF
TRBV19	NA	TRBJ1-2	CASSIDRGGGYTF
TRBV6-1	NA	TRBJ1-1	CASRATLNTEAFF
TRBV4-2	NA	TRBJ2-1	CASSQDPLYRDRGFYNEQFF
TRBV7-9	medium-sized	TRBJ1-2	CASSDGLTYGYTF
TRBV25-1	once	TRBJ2-7	CASSEGSSYEQYF
TRBV5-1	NA	TRBJ1-2	CASSLGFGTGGHGYTF
TRBV6-1	NA	TRBJ1-6	CASSQAPLYNSPLHF
TRBV29-1	NA	TRBJ2-7	CSVWRGLEYF
TRBV5-1	NA	TRBJ2-7	CASSLDTGDYEQYF
TRBV5-1	NA	TRBJ2-2	CASSLVEARELFF
TRBV19	NA	TRBJ1-2	CASSKVPDFYGYTF
TRBV6-1	NA	TRBJ2-7	CASKKGQGSDEQYF
TRBV15	NA	TRBJ1-3	CATSRDPGSGNTIYF
TRBV4-2	NA	TRBJ1-5	CASSQADREAQPQHF
TRBV6-6	NA	TRBJ1-1	CASSYSKVGETEAFF
TRBV29-1	NA	TRBJ1-6	CSGRTGQNSPLHF
TRBV6-7	NA	TRBJ1-2	CASSSRQGGSGYTF
TRBV19	NA	TRBJ2-7	CASSPWGLAYEQYF
TRBV7-9	few	TRBJ1-1	CASSLLGGQGGTEAFF
TRBV4-1	NA	TRBJ1-4	CASSQVGRGRGEKLFF
TRBV13	NA	TRBJ1-1	CASRRQNMNTEAFF
TRBV19	NA	TRBJ1-1	CASLHGRGTEAFF
TRBV4-1	NA	TRBJ1-6	CASSQSRNSPLHF
TRBV7-9	NA	TRBJ1-2	CASSLDVDTGGYTF
TRBV7-9	NA	TRBJ2-3	CASSQDRGAADTQYF
TRBV4-1	NA	TRBJ2-5	CASSREVGDLWETQYF
TRBV6-5	NA	TRBJ2-2	CASRPAGGGELFF
TRBV10-1	NA	NA	CASSGPTGGADAYEQYF
TRBV6-1	few	TRBJ1-2	CASRSDRQTYGYTF
TRBV2	few	TRBJ1-3	CASRATDSGNTIYF
TRBV6-1	NA	TRBJ1-3	CASSEGRRPISGNTIYF
TRBV13	NA	TRBJ2-7	CASSSLDWEQYF
TRBV29-1	NA	TRBJ1-5	CSVLSRDSNQPQHF
TRBV5-6	NA	TRBJ2-1	CASSAPSQAGEQFF
TRBV18	NA	TRBJ1-5	CASSRGPGGSNQPQHF
TRBV6-5	NA	TRBJ2-7	CASSSGQASYEQYF
TRBV5-6	few	TRBJ1-4	CASSLLGPGHEKLFF